The entry below describes one T cell receptor beta chain. Its antigen is not identified. One end of the junction fails to match germline, which may point to a read error. This sample stems from a study of tumor and adjacent non-tumor tissue in lung cancer. Background on the study: Samples averaged around 4 million productive TCRbeta reads each.

This sample's RNA came from whole unsorted tissue. TCRbeta libraries were built with three rounds of nested PCR, modified from ARM-PCR. TCRdb re-called the multiplex PCR reads with MiXCR, one entry per CDR3 protein. Seen here are about 120,000 distinct CDR3 sequences, 66% observed once, and the top ten hold about 13%. The CDR3 covers 17 residues. Germline V CDR1 and CDR2: SGHAT, FQNNGV. Study observations and caveats: Patients with more diverse tumor TCRs had worse survival. TCR diversity was significantly greater in tumor than normal lung tissue.

V usage is TRBV11-2 and J usage is TRBJ2-3, with 10 bases that match TRBD2. Material: lung tumor tissue. The sequence was collected from a young man with non-small cell lung cancer. This CDR3 is CASSLVRIAGGRDTQYF. The CDR3 DNA reads TGTGCGAGCAGCTTAGTACGGATAGCGGGAGGCCGGGATACGCAGTATTTT.